The 20 T cell receptor beta chains below all came from one sample that was sequenced in a study of chemoradiotherapy in HPV16-positive cancers. The repertoire was sequenced with immunoSEQ multiplex PCR; TCRdb's copy has only in-frame clones and lacks some. The sample has 12,000 or so clones, around 87% seen once. Here the sequenced sample was blood, taken from a patient who underwent chemoradiotherapy. Receptors originate from a human donor with HPV-associated anogenital cancer.

This clone was detected only a few times. J is TRBJ1-1 and V is TRBV6-1; D may be TRBD1 (6 bases). CDR3 length equals 14 residues. V was trimmed by 7 bases and J by 5 bases, leaving 17 bases between them. Germline CDR1 MNHNS, CDR2 SASEGT. The CDR3 loop is CASTPTGGRTEAFF. The CDR3 nucleotides read TGTGCCAGCACGCCAACGGGGGGCCGAACTGAAGCTTTCTTT.

The J gene is TRBJ2-6, the V gene TRBV10-2; D remains unclear. Deletions cut 2 bases from V and 0 bases from J, with 11 bases between. The CDR3 contains 17 residues. Germline CDR1 reads WSHSY; CDR2 reads SAAADI. The CDR3 DNA follows: TGCGCCAGCAGTGAGGGTGACAAAAGCTCTGGGGCCAACGTCCTGACTTTC. Translated, it gives CASSEGDKSSGANVLTF.

The rearrangement links TRBV10-2 to TRBJ2-7, with 7 bases aligning to TRBD1. V lost 9 bases, J lost 3 bases, and 5 bases stayed unmatched. Germline V gene sequence: CDR1 WSHSY, CDR2 SAAADI. CDR3 length equals 12 residues. CDR3 protein: CASTTGDYEQYF. The CDR3 region has the DNA TGCGCCAGTACAACAGGGGACTACGAGCAGTACTTC.

This clone appeared once. The chain employs TRBV5-8 and TRBJ1-2; D is ambiguous. Trimming cost V 3 bases and J 8 bases, with 14 bases left between them. This CDR3 is built from 13 residues. The germline V gene has CDR1 SGHTS and CDR2 YDEGEE. CDR3 sequence (DNA): TGTGCCAGCAGCTCGAAGGGAGCCAGGGGCTACACCTTC. Translation gives CASSSKGARGYTF.

The chain recombines TRBV29-1 with TRBJ1-2, with D perhaps TRBD1 (5 bases). Germline lookup yields CDR1 SQVTM and CDR2 ANQGSEA. The V gene lost 7 bases and the J gene lost 2 bases, with 23 bases spanning the gap. The CDR3 is made up of 16 amino acids. CDR3 DNA: TGCAGCGCTCAGGGCCTCCCTTACCTCACCAACTATGGCTACACCTTC. It codes for CSAQGLPYLTNYGYTF.

The chain couples TRBV5-8 to TRBJ1-2; D might be TRBD1 (5 bases). The CDR3 spans 16 residues. Germline V lookup: CDR1 SGHTS, CDR2 YDEGEE. The V and J ends lost 0 bases and 0 bases respectively, with 12 bases between them. For the CDR3, the DNA is TGTGCCAGCAGCTTGGGGGGGTTCAGATCTAACTATGGCTACACCTTC. Encoded protein: CASSLGGFRSNYGYTF.

This clone was observed a few times. The V and J genes are TRBV30 and TRBJ1-6; TRBD1 aligns across 7 bases. Trimming cost V 3 bases and J 2 bases; bases outside gene matches: 4. The germline V gene has CDR1 GTSNPN and CDR2 SVGIG (reference sequence). CDR3 length equals 15 residues. The chain's CDR3 is CAWSGDRAYNSPLHF. DNA for the CDR3: TGTGCCTGGAGCGGTGACAGGGCCTATAATTCACCCCTCCACTTT.

The chain links TRBV7-2 to TRBJ2-5, with 11 bases aligning to TRBD2. The length of the CDR3 is 18 residues. Germline lookup yields CDR1 SGHTA and CDR2 FQGNSA. V lost 4 bases, J lost 2 bases, and 12 bases stayed unmatched. The CDR3 DNA is TGTGCCAGCAGCTCCTACCGCGGGACTAGCGGTATACAAGAGACCCAGTACTTC. Amino acids: CASSSYRGTSGIQETQYF.

J is TRBJ1-1 and V is TRBV5-4; 8 bases match TRBD1. CDR3 size: 16 residues. Unmatched junction bases numbered 9, after V lost 4 bases and J lost 1 base. From germline, CDR1 is SGHNT and CDR2 YYREEE (reference sequence). The CDR3 sequence: CASSGAAGTGNTEAFF. The CDR3 DNA follows: TGTGCCAGCAGCGGCGCGGCCGGGACAGGGAACACTGAAGCTTTCTTT.

This chain joins TRBV19 and TRBJ2-7; 8 bases fit TRBD1. The CDR3 runs to 14 residues. J gave up 9 bases and V 1 base, and 8 bases lay outside the gene matches. Germline values: CDR1 LNHDA, CDR2 SQIVND (reference sequence). The CDR3 protein is CASSIGEGQGVQYF. In DNA form, the CDR3 reads TGTGCCAGTAGTATAGGAGAAGGACAGGGTGTGCAGTACTTC.

V is TRBV30 and J is TRBJ1-1; 8 bases map to TRBD1. The length of the CDR3 is 14 residues. V lost 3 bases, J lost 4 bases, and 7 bases stayed unmatched. Germline V CDR1 and CDR2: GTSNPN, SVGIG (reference sequence). This CDR3 reads CAWRVSTGATEAFF. The CDR3 DNA follows: TGTGCCTGGAGAGTTTCGACAGGGGCCACTGAAGCTTTCTTT.

The chain carries TRBV2 and TRBJ2-3, with 12 bases aligning to TRBD2. J was trimmed by 1 base and V by 6 bases; bases with no gene match: 14. The CDR3 has 19 amino acids. In germline, CDR1 is SNHLY, CDR2 FYNNEI. The CDR3 DNA follows: TGTGCCAGCAGACTAGCGGGGGGACCTGCTGAACGAGGCACAGATACGCAGTATTTT. Residues: CASRLAGGPAERGTDTQYF.

This clone has just a few counts. The chain is built from TRBV30 and TRBJ1-1; D unclear. The germline V gene encodes CDR1 GTSNPN and CDR2 SVGIG (reference sequence). Trimming took 4 bases from V and 1 from J, leaving 7 bases between them. The length of the CDR3 is 12 residues. The CDR3 is CAWNPQNTEAFF. CDR3 DNA: TGTGCCTGGAATCCCCAGAACACTGAAGCTTTCTTT.

The J gene is TRBJ2-3, the V gene TRBV4-1; 10 bases match TRBD1. The CDR3 sequence is 18 residues long. V shed 0 bases and J 3 bases; nucleotides not matched to a gene: 9. CDR1 MGHRA and CDR2 YSYEKL come from the germline V gene. The CDR3 loop is CASSQDWGGQGGTDTQYF. The CDR3 DNA is TGCGCCAGCAGCCAAGATTGGGGCGGACAGGGGGGAACAGATACGCAGTATTTT.

CDR3 coding DNA: TGCGCCAGCAGCCCTACAGGAAACTATGGCTACACCTTC. This translates into CASSPTGNYGYTF. The V call is TRBV5-1, the J call TRBJ1-2; tentatively, D is TRBD1 (5 bases). V was shortened by 4 bases and J by 2 bases, with 9 bases between the two germline ends. The length of the CDR3 is 13 residues. Germline assignment: CDR1 SGHRS and CDR2 YFSETQ. Full variable domain (rest looked up from reference TRBV5-1 and TRBJ1-2): KAGVTQTPRYLIKTRGQQVTLSCSPISGHRSVSWYQQTPGQGLQFLFEYFSETQRNKGNFPGRFSGRQFSNSRSEMNVSTLELGDSALYLCASSPTGNYGYTFGSGTRLTVV.

This sequence joins TRBV20-1 and TRBJ2-3; a possible D gene is TRBD2 (6 bases). CDR3 size: 11 residues. CDR1 and CDR2 (germline): DFQATT, SNEGSKA (reference sequence). The V and J ends lost 8 bases and 9 bases respectively, with 15 bases between them. The CDR3 loop is CSLRELETQYF. Written as DNA, the CDR3 is TGCAGTCTCCGGGAGCTCGAGACGCAGTATTTT.

The rearrangement links TRBV29-1 to TRBJ2-7; maybe TRBD1 (5 bases). Trimming took off 7 bases at V and 4 bases at J, with 14 bases between the two ends. This CDR3 region has 12 residues. CDR1 and CDR2 from the germline V gene are SQVTM and ANQGSEA. CDR3 residues: CSAVDSSYEQYV. The DNA of the CDR3 is TGCAGCGCCGTAGACAGTTCTTACGAGCAGTACGTC.

The rearrangement links TRBV5-1 to TRBJ1-1; possible D gene TRBD1, 6 bases. The CDR3 totals 13 residues. The germline gives CDR1 SGHRS, CDR2 YFSETQ. The V end was cut by 5 bases, the J end by 4 bases, with 12 bases between. CDR3 amino acids: CASRFGGGTEAFF. The CDR3, as DNA: TGCGCCAGCAGATTTGGAGGGGGCACTGAAGCTTTCTTT.

The gene calls are TRBV30 and TRBJ2-2; a weak D match, TRBD1 (5 bases). The V gene lost 3 bases and the J gene lost 4 bases, with 15 bases spanning the gap. The V gene's germline CDR1 is GTSNPN and CDR2 SVGIG (reference sequence). The CDR3 has 15 amino acids. CDR3 amino acids: CAWSELRVSTGELFF. The CDR3 bases are TGTGCCTGGAGCGAACTCAGGGTTAGCACCGGGGAGCTGTTTTTT.

The chain has TRBV6-1 and TRBJ2-7; D is possibly TRBD1 or TRBD2 (5 bases each). The CDR3 covers 13 residues. Germline-derived CDR1 and CDR2 are MNHNS and SASEGT. The V and J ends lost 8 bases and 4 bases respectively, with 15 bases between them. The CDR3 DNA follows: TGTGCCAGCTCAAGGGACCGACCTTACGAGCAGTACTTC. This translates into CASSRDRPYEQYF.